This T cell receptor (beta chain) originates from a study of blood T cell repertoires in COVID-19. Across the whole study: There were acute and convalescent COVID-19 samples, and they came from the United States, Italy and Spain.

The trim removed 5 bases at V and 4 bases at J, leaving 2 bases unmatched. CDR1 is SGHTA and CDR2 is FQGNSA in the germline V gene. This CDR3 spans 13 amino acids. How the authors handled the data: The authors estimated nucleated cell counts from reference gene primer amplification. Repertoires were generated with immunoSEQ multiplex PCR, while TCRdb's copy carries only in-frame clones and drops some. D and trimming come from the DNA, and the V and J calls and clone size come from that table. The sample holds 85,000 to 100,000 clones, 86% seen once. The receptor's source is a man aged 45-60 years with active or convalescent COVID-19. Material: peripheral blood. This chain connects TRBV7-2 to TRBJ1-2, with 9 bases matching TRBD1. The CDR3 bases are TGTGCCAGCAGCCCGACAGGGGGCTATGGCTACACCTTC. Translated, it gives CASSPTGGYGYTF.